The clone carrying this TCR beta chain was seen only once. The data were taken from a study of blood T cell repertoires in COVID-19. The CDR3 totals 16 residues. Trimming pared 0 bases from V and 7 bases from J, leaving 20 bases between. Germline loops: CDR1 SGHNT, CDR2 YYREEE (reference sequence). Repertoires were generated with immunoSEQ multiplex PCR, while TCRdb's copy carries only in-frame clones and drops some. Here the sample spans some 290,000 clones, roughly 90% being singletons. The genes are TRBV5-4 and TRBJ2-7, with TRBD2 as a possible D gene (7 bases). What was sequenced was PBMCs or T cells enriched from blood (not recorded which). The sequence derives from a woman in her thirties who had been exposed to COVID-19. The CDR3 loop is CASSLERGAVPGEQYF. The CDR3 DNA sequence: TGTGCCAGCAGCTTGGAACGGGGGGCCGTACCCGGTGAGCAGTACTTC.